This is a list of T cell receptor beta chains from one sample in a study of T cell responses to AZD1222 COVID-19 vaccine. Method: immunoSEQ multiplex PCR; TCRdb's copy keeps in-frame clones and lacks some. This table holds 80,000 to 95,000 clones, 90% found once. The sample consisted of peripheral blood, taken 28 days after the second AZD1222 dose. The receptor set was obtained from an adult who received the AZD1222 COVID-19 vaccine. CDR3s include the opening cysteine and the closing phenylalanine or tryptophan. Each record gives: CDR3 protein, CDR3 DNA, clone size, J gene, V gene, D gene. A D gene is named only where the DNA matches it firmly. Clone size is not always given. Where it is, it says once, few, many or a class for expanded clones.

cdr3_aa: CASSYSTGNTIYF; cdr3_nt: TGTGCCAGCAGTTACTCTACCGGAAACACCATATATTTT; clone_size: -; j_call: TRBJ1-3; v_call: TRBV6-2/TRBV6-3; d_call: -
cdr3_aa: CASSFTLGTEQFF; cdr3_nt: TGTGCCAGCAGCTTTACGCTCGGTACTGAGCAGTTCTTC; clone_size: -; j_call: TRBJ2-1; v_call: TRBV11-2; d_call: -
cdr3_aa: CASSPGQSSGNTIYF; cdr3_nt: TGCGCCAGCAGCCCGGGACAGAGCTCTGGAAACACCATATATTTT; clone_size: -; j_call: TRBJ1-3; v_call: TRBV5-1; d_call: TRBD1
cdr3_aa: CAIDRGPRGLAGGANTGELFF; cdr3_nt: TGTGCCATTGACAGGGGCCCGAGAGGACTAGCGGGGGGCGCGAACACCGGGGAGCTGTTTTTT; clone_size: -; j_call: TRBJ2-2; v_call: TRBV19; d_call: TRBD2
cdr3_aa: CASSSRTQGANSPLHF; cdr3_nt: TGCGCCAGCAGCTCCCGGACTCAGGGGGCGAATTCACCCCTCCACTTT; clone_size: -; j_call: TRBJ1-6; v_call: TRBV5-1; d_call: TRBD1
cdr3_aa: CASTYQGTRIFF; cdr3_nt: TGTGCCAGTACTTATCAGGGGACACGGATATTCTTC; clone_size: -; j_call: TRBJ2-7; v_call: TRBV19; d_call: -
cdr3_aa: CASSLPGQGASNEKLFF; cdr3_nt: TGTGCCAGCAGTTTGCCTGGACAGGGCGCATCTAATGAAAAACTGTTTTTT; clone_size: -; j_call: TRBJ1-4; v_call: TRBV28; d_call: TRBD1
cdr3_aa: CASSVDSTYGYTF; cdr3_nt: TGTGCCAGCAGCGTAGATTCAACCTATGGCTACACCTTC; clone_size: -; j_call: TRBJ1-2; v_call: TRBV9; d_call: -
cdr3_aa: CASSGGLVAQYF; cdr3_nt: TGTGCCAGCAGCGGGGGGCTAGTGGCCCAGTACTTC; clone_size: -; j_call: TRBJ2-5; v_call: TRBV9; d_call: -
cdr3_aa: CASSKRGETQYF; cdr3_nt: TGTGCCAGCAGTAAGAGGGGAGAGACCCAGTACTTC; clone_size: -; j_call: TRBJ2-5; v_call: TRBV6-5; d_call: -
cdr3_aa: CASSLSTGGSYEQYF; cdr3_nt: TGTGCCAGCAGTTTATCGACAGGGGGCTCCTACGAGCAGTACTTC; clone_size: -; j_call: TRBJ2-7; v_call: TRBV27; d_call: TRBD1
cdr3_aa: CASSLVAGTGSYEQYF; cdr3_nt: TGCGCCAGCAGCTTGGTGGCTGGGACAGGGTCCTACGAGCAGTACTTC; clone_size: -; j_call: TRBJ2-7; v_call: TRBV5-1; d_call: TRBD1
cdr3_aa: CASSRLEFRTESGPKAFF; cdr3_nt: TGTGCCAGCAGCCGGCTGGAGTTTCGGACAGAATCCGGCCCAAAAGCTTTCTTT; clone_size: once; j_call: TRBJ1-1; v_call: TRBV7-2; d_call: -
cdr3_aa: CASSWGTGSEAFF; cdr3_nt: TGTGCCAGCAGCTGGGGGACAGGGTCTGAAGCTTTCTTT; clone_size: -; j_call: TRBJ1-1; v_call: TRBV7-2; d_call: TRBD1
cdr3_aa: CASSATGGDTEAFF; cdr3_nt: TGTGCCAGCAGTGCTACCGGGGGCGACACTGAAGCTTTCTTT; clone_size: -; j_call: TRBJ1-1; v_call: TRBV6-4; d_call: -
cdr3_aa: CASSYIQGGRQPQHF; cdr3_nt: TGTGCCAGCAGTTACATCCAGGGGGGGCGGCAGCCCCAGCATTTT; clone_size: -; j_call: TRBJ1-5; v_call: TRBV6-5; d_call: TRBD1
cdr3_aa: CAISESGQNNQPQHF; cdr3_nt: TGTGCCATCAGTGAGTCAGGACAGAACAATCAGCCCCAGCATTTT; clone_size: few; j_call: TRBJ1-5; v_call: TRBV10-3; d_call: -
cdr3_aa: CASSLAVLETQYF; cdr3_nt: TGCGCCAGCAGCTTGGCCGTCTTGGAGACCCAGTACTTC; clone_size: -; j_call: TRBJ2-5; v_call: TRBV5-1; d_call: -
cdr3_aa: CASSAAGTGGTEAFF; cdr3_nt: TGTGCCAGCAGCGCCGCCGGGACAGGGGGCACTGAAGCTTTCTTT; clone_size: -; j_call: TRBJ1-1; v_call: TRBV9; d_call: TRBD1
cdr3_aa: CASSAQSGTGHYEQYF; cdr3_nt: TGTGCCAGCAGTGCTCAATCCGGGACAGGACACTACGAGCAGTACTTC; clone_size: -; j_call: TRBJ2-7; v_call: TRBV6-1; d_call: TRBD1
cdr3_aa: CASSVVPTDSPLHF; cdr3_nt: TGTGCCAGCAGCGTAGTTCCGACCGATTCACCCCTCCACTTT; clone_size: -; j_call: TRBJ1-6; v_call: TRBV9; d_call: -
cdr3_aa: CASSFGGGFNEQFF; cdr3_nt: TGCGCCAGCAGCTTTGGGGGAGGGTTCAATGAGCAGTTCTTC; clone_size: -; j_call: TRBJ2-1; v_call: TRBV5-1; d_call: TRBD2
cdr3_aa: CASSLAGGIQETQYF; cdr3_nt: TGCGCCAGCAGCTTAGCGGGGGGTATCCAAGAGACCCAGTACTTC; clone_size: -; j_call: TRBJ2-5; v_call: TRBV4-1; d_call: TRBD2
cdr3_aa: CAWTPGTQLRNTIYF; cdr3_nt: TGTGCCTGGACCCCCGGGACACAGCTCCGAAACACCATATATTTT; clone_size: few; j_call: TRBJ1-3; v_call: TRBV30; d_call: -
cdr3_aa: CASSRSSKDQPQHF; cdr3_nt: TGTGCCAGTAGTAGGTCAAGTAAGGACCAGCCCCAGCATTTT; clone_size: -; j_call: TRBJ1-5; v_call: TRBV19; d_call: -
cdr3_aa: CASSSLAGSYNEQFF; cdr3_nt: TGTGCCAGCAGCTCCTTAGCGGGATCCTACAATGAGCAGTTCTTC; clone_size: -; j_call: TRBJ2-1; v_call: TRBV7-2; d_call: TRBD2
cdr3_aa: CASSQNTGELFF; cdr3_nt: TGTGCCAGCAGCCAGAACACCGGGGAGCTGTTTTTT; clone_size: -; j_call: TRBJ2-2; v_call: TRBV4-2; d_call: -
cdr3_aa: CASSPGGTGRVSTEAFF; cdr3_nt: TGTGCCAGCAGCCCTGGGGGGACAGGGCGAGTGAGCACTGAAGCTTTCTTT; clone_size: -; j_call: TRBJ1-1; v_call: TRBV7-9; d_call: TRBD1
cdr3_aa: CASSRTGPNYGYTF; cdr3_nt: TGCGCCAGCAGCAGGACAGGGCCTAACTATGGCTACACCTTC; clone_size: few; j_call: TRBJ1-2; v_call: TRBV10-1; d_call: TRBD1
cdr3_aa: CASYGLESSYNEQFF; cdr3_nt: TGTGCCAGCTATGGACTAGAGAGCTCCTACAATGAGCAGTTCTTC; clone_size: -; j_call: TRBJ2-1; v_call: TRBV2; d_call: TRBD2
cdr3_aa: CASSIEGGIGNQPQHF; cdr3_nt: TGTGCCAGTAGTATAGAAGGGGGGATCGGAAATCAGCCCCAGCATTTT; clone_size: -; j_call: TRBJ1-5; v_call: TRBV19; d_call: -
cdr3_aa: CASSLRDRDPNGYTF; cdr3_nt: TGCGCCAGCAGCTTGCGCGACAGGGATCCTAATGGCTACACCTTC; clone_size: -; j_call: TRBJ1-2; v_call: TRBV5-1; d_call: TRBD1
cdr3_aa: CASSLLGTSGGAAGELFF; cdr3_nt: TGTGCCAGCAGTCTTCTCGGGACTAGCGGGGGGGCGGCCGGGGAGCTGTTTTTT; clone_size: -; j_call: TRBJ2-2; v_call: TRBV6-6; d_call: TRBD2
cdr3_aa: CASSPASGQGVNTQYF; cdr3_nt: TGTGCCAGCAGCCCGGCCTCCGGACAGGGAGTAAATACGCAGTATTTT; clone_size: -; j_call: TRBJ2-3; v_call: TRBV5-8; d_call: TRBD1
cdr3_aa: CASSSSFQGGGYGYTF; cdr3_nt: TGTGCCAGTAGTAGCTCCTTCCAGGGCGGCGGCTATGGCTACACCTTC; clone_size: -; j_call: TRBJ1-2; v_call: TRBV19; d_call: -
cdr3_aa: CASSTPEGVNEKLFF; cdr3_nt: TGTGCCAGCAGTACGCCAGAGGGCGTAAATGAAAAACTGTTTTTT; clone_size: many; j_call: TRBJ1-4; v_call: TRBV28; d_call: -
cdr3_aa: CASSQEFQPNQPQHF; cdr3_nt: TGCGCCAGCAGCCAAGAGTTTCAGCCCAATCAGCCCCAGCATTTT; clone_size: few; j_call: TRBJ1-5; v_call: TRBV4-1; d_call: -
cdr3_aa: CASSQDVGGVPFYGYTF; cdr3_nt: TGCGCCAGCAGCCAAGATGTGGGGGGAGTCCCGTTCTATGGCTACACCTTC; clone_size: -; j_call: TRBJ1-2; v_call: TRBV4-3; d_call: -
cdr3_aa: CASSVGGSGDEQYF; cdr3_nt: TGTGCCAGCAGCGTAGGTGGCAGTGGCGACGAGCAGTACTTC; clone_size: -; j_call: TRBJ2-7; v_call: TRBV9; d_call: -
cdr3_aa: CASSLVGTTNEKLFF; cdr3_nt: TGTGCCAGCAGCTTAGTCGGTACAACTAATGAAAAACTGTTTTTT; clone_size: once; j_call: TRBJ1-4; v_call: TRBV7-9; d_call: -
cdr3_aa: CASSQGVAGWGGAFF; cdr3_nt: TGCGCCAGCAGCCAAGGGGTAGCAGGGTGGGGGGGAGCTTTCTTT; clone_size: -; j_call: TRBJ1-1; v_call: TRBV4-3; d_call: -
cdr3_aa: CASSGDRGSGTGELFF; cdr3_nt: TGTGCCAGCAGTGGCGACAGGGGGTCTGGCACCGGGGAGCTGTTTTTT; clone_size: -; j_call: TRBJ2-2; v_call: TRBV6-1; d_call: TRBD1
cdr3_aa: CSASEEGLGTGSDTQYF; cdr3_nt: TGCAGTGCTAGTGAAGAGGGCCTAGGGACAGGGTCAGATACGCAGTATTTT; clone_size: -; j_call: TRBJ2-3; v_call: TRBV20-1; d_call: TRBD1
cdr3_aa: CASRYGPGLRTGELFF; cdr3_nt: TGTGCCAGCAGGTACGGGCCGGGACTACGTACCGGGGAGCTGTTTTTT; clone_size: -; j_call: TRBJ2-2; v_call: TRBV28; d_call: TRBD2
cdr3_aa: CASSWSPDGGQPQHF; cdr3_nt: TGTGCCAGCAGTTGGTCGCCTGATGGGGGTCAGCCCCAGCATTTT; clone_size: -; j_call: TRBJ1-5; v_call: TRBV6-2/TRBV6-3; d_call: -
cdr3_aa: CASTLQGSGANVLTF; cdr3_nt: TGTGCCAGCACCTTACAGGGCTCTGGGGCCAACGTCCTGACTTTC; clone_size: -; j_call: TRBJ2-6; v_call: TRBV7-9; d_call: -
cdr3_aa: CATSRDRIATVGREDGYTF; cdr3_nt: TGTGCCACCAGCAGAGACCGAATCGCCACAGTGGGGAGAGAAGATGGCTACACCTTC; clone_size: -; j_call: TRBJ1-2; v_call: TRBV15; d_call: -
cdr3_aa: CASSLPRPRGVDTQYF; cdr3_nt: TGTGCCAGCAGCTTGCCCCGCCCTCGGGGGGTTGATACGCAGTATTTT; clone_size: -; j_call: TRBJ2-3; v_call: TRBV5-4; d_call: TRBD2
cdr3_aa: CASSSGGGGEKLFF; cdr3_nt: TGTGCCAGCAGTTCCGGGGGGGGCGGTGAAAAACTGTTTTTT; clone_size: -; j_call: TRBJ1-4; v_call: TRBV2; d_call: -
cdr3_aa: CASSYSGQPYGYTF; cdr3_nt: TGTGCCAGCAGTTACTCCGGACAGCCCTATGGCTACACCTTC; clone_size: -; j_call: TRBJ1-2; v_call: TRBV6-2/TRBV6-3; d_call: -
cdr3_aa: CASSSGQGKRGYTF; cdr3_nt: TGTGCCAGCAGCTCTGGACAGGGGAAGAGGGGCTACACCTTC; clone_size: -; j_call: TRBJ1-2; v_call: TRBV5-6; d_call: TRBD1
cdr3_aa: CASSLAGTGGTEAFF; cdr3_nt: TGTGCCAGCAGCTTAGCGGGGACAGGGGGGACTGAAGCTTTCTTT; clone_size: -; j_call: TRBJ1-1; v_call: TRBV7-2; d_call: TRBD1
cdr3_aa: CASSVGSWDRGGGYTF; cdr3_nt: TGTGCCAGCAGCGTAGGCTCATGGGACAGGGGGGGAGGCTACACCTTC; clone_size: -; j_call: TRBJ1-2; v_call: TRBV9; d_call: TRBD1
cdr3_aa: CASSFRPPRATNEKLFF; cdr3_nt: TGTGCCAGCAGCTTTCGACCCCCAAGGGCCACTAATGAAAAACTGTTTTTT; clone_size: once; j_call: TRBJ1-4; v_call: TRBV7-2; d_call: -
cdr3_aa: CASSLAESTDTQYF; cdr3_nt: TGTGCCAGCAGCTTAGCGGAGAGCACAGATACGCAGTATTTT; clone_size: -; j_call: TRBJ2-3; v_call: TRBV7-8; d_call: -